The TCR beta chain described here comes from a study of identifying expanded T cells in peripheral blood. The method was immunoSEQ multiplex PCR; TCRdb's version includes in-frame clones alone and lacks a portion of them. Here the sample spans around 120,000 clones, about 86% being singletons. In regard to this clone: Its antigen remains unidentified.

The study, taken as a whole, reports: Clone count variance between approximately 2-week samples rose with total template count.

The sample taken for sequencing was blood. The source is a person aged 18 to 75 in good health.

The CDR3 loop is CASSLPQNPGYTF. The CDR3 bases are TGTGCCAGCAGTTTACCCCAGAATCCGGGCTACACCTTC. The chain combines TRBV6-6 with TRBJ1-2, with D uncertain. V dropped 4 bases and J dropped 8 bases, with 14 bases sitting between them. The CDR3 has 13 residues. Germline V lookup: CDR1 MNHNY, CDR2 SVGAGI (reference sequence).